This TCR beta chain comes out of a study of post-analysis software for immune sequencing data. cDNA libraries of TCR beta carried unique molecular identifiers. When 1 to 10 million T cells were used, they gave about 490,000 cDNA molecules. TCRdb recomputed calls from the PCR reads with MiXCR, one row per CDR3 protein. Of hundreds of thousands of distinct CDR3 sequences listed, over 45% are singletons. Study results and limitations: TRBV5-6, TRBV5-1 and TRBV20-1 were among several TRBV segments more frequent in patients than controls. Those samples that were prepared in the same batch co-clustered strongly by F measure.

CDR3 length equals 14 residues. CDR1 and CDR2 from the germline V gene are MNHEY and SVGEGT. V lost 6 bases and J 0 bases, leaving 12 bases between the germline ends. This clonotype has only a few counts. Its antigen is unidentified. The sequence was obtained from a girl aged 2 to 10 with multiple sclerosis. J is TRBJ2-7 and V is TRBV6-2 or TRBV6-3, with D unresolved. The sample was blood. CDR3: CASSLVQSSYEQYF. As DNA, the CDR3 is TGTGCCAGCAGCTTGGTACAGAGCTCCTACGAGCAGTACTTC.